A single sample is the source of the 12 T cell receptor beta chains below, sequenced in a study of blood T cell repertoires in COVID-19. Assay: immunoSEQ multiplex PCR; the TCRdb copy retains only in-frame clones and omits some. This sample yields under 70,000 clones, of which around nine tenths are seen a single time; 13% to 15% belongs to the top ten. The sample consisted of peripheral blood. The source is a human donor with active COVID-19. The donor label of this sample is uncertain.

DNA for the CDR3: TGTGCCAGCAGCCCGAGCGGGAGGCTAGACAATGAGCAGTTCTTC. The encoded protein is CASSPSGRLDNEQFF. This sequence joins TRBV7-8 and TRBJ2-1; 9 bases are a match to TRBD2. CDR1 is SGHVS, CDR2 FQNEAQ, per germline. After removal of 5 bases from V and 5 bases from J, the junction contained 7 bases not matched to a gene. This CDR3 region has 15 residues.

The rearrangement uses TRBV7-9 and TRBJ1-2, with TRBD1 matching over 8 bases. V lost 4 bases to trimming and J lost 8 bases; unmatched junction nucleotides: 12. This CDR3 spans 15 amino acids. Germline lookup yields CDR1 SEHNR and CDR2 FQNEAQ (reference sequence). In DNA, the CDR3 is TGTGCCAGCAGCTCCGTTGGACAGGGCCCGGGGGGCTACACCTTC. Its protein product is CASSSVGQGPGGYTF.

V and J are TRBV4-3 and TRBJ1-2; D is undetermined. Germline V gene sequence: CDR1 LGHNA, CDR2 YSLEER. The CDR3 length is 13 residues. The germline V and J ends were trimmed by 0 bases and 8 bases, with 10 bases remaining between them. The CDR3, as DNA: TGCGCCAGCAGCCAAGATTTGGGGAGCGGCTACACCTTC. This gives the protein CASSQDLGSGYTF.

J is TRBJ1-2 and V is TRBV18; 7 positions match TRBD1. V shed 2 bases and J 4 bases; nucleotides not matched to a gene: 4. Germline CDR1 KGHSH, CDR2 LQKENI. CDR3 length: 14 residues. The CDR3 sequence: CASSPGTVGYGYTF. CDR3 DNA sequence: TGTGCCAGCTCACCAGGGACAGTGGGCTATGGCTACACCTTC.

CDR3 nucleotides: TGTGCCAGCAGTTCAGTAGCGGGAGGGTCCTCCTACAATGAGCAGTTCTTC. Protein: CASSSVAGGSSYNEQFF. The rearrangement links TRBV27 to TRBJ2-1, with 11 bases identical to TRBD2. V dropped 4 bases and J dropped 0; count of bases not matched to a gene: 5. CDR1 is MNHEY, CDR2 SMNVEV, per germline (reference sequence). CDR3 size: 17 residues.

The V and J genes are TRBV27 and TRBJ1-6; no firm D call. The CDR3 runs 15 residues. Germline CDR1 is MNHEY and CDR2 is SMNVEV (reference sequence). V was trimmed by 8 bases and J by 5 bases, leaving 16 bases between them. CDR3 nucleotides: TGTGCCAGCTGTCGAGGGCAGCCGGATAATTCACCCCTCCACTTT. Its protein is CASCRGQPDNSPLHF.

The chain recombines TRBV29-1 with TRBJ2-1; TRBD2 agrees at 11 bases. The CDR3 is 15 residues long. Germline CDR1 and CDR2: SQVTM and ANQGSEA. V lost 1 base, J lost 4 bases, and 3 bases stayed unmatched. The CDR3 spells CSVEGLAGLYNEQFF. CDR3 DNA sequence: TGCAGCGTTGAAGGACTAGCGGGGTTATACAATGAGCAGTTCTTC.

In nucleotides, the CDR3 is TGTGCTAGTGGAACCCCACTCGGAGGGTTAAGCTCCTACAATGAGCAGTTCTTC. Its translation is CASGTPLGGLSSYNEQFF. The chain joins TRBV12-5 to TRBJ2-1; a possible D gene is TRBD2 (6 bases). Germline CDR1 LGHNT, CDR2 FRNRAP. CDR3 length: 18 amino acids. The V gene lost 6 bases and the J gene lost 0 bases, with 21 bases spanning the gap.

This chain uses TRBV5-1 with TRBJ1-3, with D possibly matching TRBD1 (6 bases). The length of the CDR3 is 14 residues. V gave up 7 bases and J gave up 4 bases, with 15 bases separating them. CDR1 and CDR2 (germline): SGHRS, YFSETQ. CDR3 sequence reads: CASALQGLGNTIYF. CDR3 DNA: TGCGCCAGCGCCCTACAGGGCCTCGGAAACACCATATATTTT.

The genes are TRBV5-1 and TRBJ1-1; possibly TRBD1 for D (5 bases). The CDR3 has 12 residues. The germline V gene encodes CDR1 SGHRS and CDR2 YFSETQ. V lost 0 bases and J 7 bases, leaving 7 bases between the germline ends. CDR3 bases: TGCGCCAGCAGCTTGGGGCAGGGTGAAGCTTTCTTT. Translated: CASSLGQGEAFF.

This clone was observed once. This chain links TRBV4-2 with TRBJ2-2, with TRBD2 matching over 11 bases. Looked up from germline, CDR1 is LGHNA and CDR2 is YNFKEQ. The V segment lost 0 bases and the J segment 6 bases; nucleotides outside the gene matches: 6. The CDR3 length is 17 residues. The CDR3 nucleotides are TGTGCCAGCAGCCAAGACTTAGCGGGAGGGCCCTCCGGGGAGCTGTTTTTT. Its translation: CASSQDLAGGPSGELFF.

V gene TRBV6-5 combines with J gene TRBJ1-1; TRBD1 is a possible D gene (6 bases). Germline CDR1 reads MNHEY; CDR2 reads SVGAGI. Trimming cost V 6 bases and J 1 base, with 12 bases left between them. The CDR3 is 14 residues long. Here the CDR3 reads CASSLIQGNTEAFF. The CDR3 DNA sequence: TGTGCCAGCAGCCTGATACAGGGGAACACTGAAGCTTTCTTT.